A selection of T cell receptor beta chains follows, all from one sample in a study of cytomegalovirus exposure and HLA in healthy donors. Libraries were prepared by immunoSEQ multiplex PCR; TCRdb keeps only in-frame clonotypes and omits some of them. The table shows around 210,000 clones, with roughly 84% occurring only once. Material for sequencing was PBMCs. These receptor sequences come from a girl aged 2 to 9 in good health and CMV-seronegative. Both conserved end residues are part of each CDR3. D genes are given only for firm matches. Where a row states a size, it is once, few, many or the class of an expanded clone; other rows omit it.

j_gene: TRBJ2-7; d_gene: -; abundance: -; v_gene: TRBV5-4; CDR3nt: TGTGCCAGCAGCTTGGATAGGGGAGGTAACGAGCAGTACTTC; CDR3aa: CASSLDRGGNEQYF
j_gene: TRBJ2-7; d_gene: -; abundance: -; v_gene: TRBV5-1; CDR3nt: TGCGCCAGCAGCTTGGCGTCTAGCGATCTCCACGAGCAGTACTTC; CDR3aa: CASSLASSDLHEQYF
j_gene: TRBJ2-1; d_gene: -; abundance: -; v_gene: TRBV4-1; CDR3nt: TGCGCCAGCAGCCAAGTCGGTCTTACCTTGCGGGATGAGCAGTTCTTC; CDR3aa: CASSQVGLTLRDEQFF
j_gene: TRBJ2-7; d_gene: TRBD1; abundance: -; v_gene: TRBV6-5; CDR3nt: TGTGCCAGCAGTTCCCGGGACAGGGGGTACGAGCAGTACTTC; CDR3aa: CASSSRDRGYEQYF
j_gene: TRBJ1-6; d_gene: TRBD1; abundance: once; v_gene: TRBV19; CDR3nt: TGTGCCAGTAGTGCCCGACAGGGGATCGCCTATAATTCACCCCTCCACTTT; CDR3aa: CASSARQGIAYNSPLHF
j_gene: TRBJ2-2; d_gene: TRBD2; abundance: -; v_gene: TRBV4-2; CDR3nt: TGTGCCAGCAGCCCCTACCTGGGCGGGACTACGAACACCGGGGAGCTGTTTTTT; CDR3aa: CASSPYLGGTTNTGELFF
j_gene: TRBJ2-2; d_gene: -; abundance: -; v_gene: TRBV7-9; CDR3nt: TGTGCCAGCAGCCGACTAGACGGGGAGCTGTTTTTT; CDR3aa: CASSRLDGELFF
j_gene: TRBJ2-7; d_gene: TRBD2; abundance: -; v_gene: TRBV30; CDR3nt: TGTGCCTGGAGGATCCCCCGAGCGGGGCTTAGCTCCTACGAGCAGTACTTC; CDR3aa: CAWRIPRAGLSSYEQYF
j_gene: TRBJ1-2; d_gene: -; abundance: -; v_gene: TRBV21-1; CDR3nt: TGTGCCAGCAGCAAAGGGACAGGGGTCGGCTACACCTTC; CDR3aa: CASSKGTGVGYTF
j_gene: TRBJ1-5; d_gene: -; abundance: -; v_gene: TRBV19; CDR3nt: TGTGCCAGTAGTATATCAGGCCTTAATCAGCCCCAGCATTTT; CDR3aa: CASSISGLNQPQHF
j_gene: TRBJ1-1; d_gene: TRBD1; abundance: -; v_gene: TRBV29-1; CDR3nt: TGCAGCGTCCGGGACAGGGAGGGTGAAGCTTTCTTT; CDR3aa: CSVRDREGEAFF
j_gene: TRBJ2-5; d_gene: TRBD2; abundance: -; v_gene: TRBV5-1; CDR3nt: TGCGCCAGCAGCTTGGTAATAGCGGGGCAAGAGACCCAGTACTTC; CDR3aa: CASSLVIAGQETQYF
j_gene: TRBJ2-1; d_gene: TRBD2; abundance: -; v_gene: TRBV27; CDR3nt: TGTGCCAGCGGAGGTATACCAGCGGGAGTGGAGTTCTTC; CDR3aa: CASGGIPAGVEFF
j_gene: TRBJ1-2; d_gene: TRBD1; abundance: -; v_gene: TRBV30; CDR3nt: TGTGCCTGGGTGGGACAGTCTCGTACTAACTATGGCTACACCTTC; CDR3aa: CAWVGQSRTNYGYTF
j_gene: TRBJ2-3; d_gene: -; abundance: -; v_gene: TRBV10-1; CDR3nt: TGCGCCAGCGTGGGGCCAGATACGCAGTATTTT; CDR3aa: CASVGPDTQYF
j_gene: TRBJ1-5; d_gene: TRBD1; abundance: -; v_gene: TRBV10-1; CDR3nt: TGCGCCAGCAGTGAGGTAGACAGGGAAAGGTCCTCAAATCAGCCCCAGCATTTT; CDR3aa: CASSEVDRERSSNQPQHF
j_gene: TRBJ1-2; d_gene: TRBD1; abundance: -; v_gene: TRBV6-5; CDR3nt: TGTGCCAGCAGTTACTCACAGGGGGCCTATGGCTACACCTTC; CDR3aa: CASSYSQGAYGYTF
j_gene: TRBJ1-2; d_gene: TRBD1; abundance: few; v_gene: TRBV6-5; CDR3nt: TGTGCCAGCAGTCCGGACAGGGGGGACTATGGCTACACCTTC; CDR3aa: CASSPDRGDYGYTF
j_gene: TRBJ2-1; d_gene: TRBD1; abundance: -; v_gene: TRBV11-2; CDR3nt: TGTGCCAGCAGCTTTCTGGGACAGGGAAGTGAGCAGTTCTTC; CDR3aa: CASSFLGQGSEQFF
j_gene: TRBJ2-4; d_gene: TRBD2; abundance: once; v_gene: TRBV2; CDR3nt: TGTGCCAGCTCACAGCCCGGGGGAGGGAACATTCAGTACTTC; CDR3aa: CASSQPGGGNIQYF
j_gene: TRBJ2-3; d_gene: -; abundance: -; v_gene: TRBV27; CDR3nt: TGTGCCAGCATCCCACTCAAAGCTGGCACAGATACGCAGTATTTT; CDR3aa: CASIPLKAGTDTQYF
j_gene: TRBJ2-1; d_gene: TRBD2; abundance: -; v_gene: TRBV5-1; CDR3nt: TGCGCCAGCAGCTCAGTAGCGGGGTTCTACAATGAGCAGTTCTTC; CDR3aa: CASSSVAGFYNEQFF
j_gene: TRBJ2-2; d_gene: -; abundance: -; v_gene: TRBV6-6; CDR3nt: TGTGCCAGCAGTTACTCGTATGCAGGGGAAACCGGGGAGCTGTTTTTT; CDR3aa: CASSYSYAGETGELFF
j_gene: TRBJ1-1; d_gene: -; abundance: -; v_gene: TRBV5-4; CDR3nt: TGTGCCAGCAGCTCCCAGGCGAACACTGAAGCTTTCTTT; CDR3aa: CASSSQANTEAFF
j_gene: TRBJ2-7; d_gene: -; abundance: -; v_gene: TRBV6-5; CDR3nt: TGTGCCAGCAGTTACTCGGCGTCGGGCGAGCAGTACTTC; CDR3aa: CASSYSASGEQYF
j_gene: TRBJ2-1; d_gene: -; abundance: -; v_gene: TRBV30; CDR3nt: TGTGCCTGGAGAGGGACTGCGCTGGTTAGTGAGCAGTTCTTC; CDR3aa: CAWRGTALVSEQFF
j_gene: TRBJ1-1; d_gene: -; abundance: -; v_gene: TRBV4-1; CDR3nt: TGCGCCAGCAGCCAAACCAGGGGTCAGAACACTGAAGCTTTCTTT; CDR3aa: CASSQTRGQNTEAFF
j_gene: TRBJ1-5; d_gene: -; abundance: -; v_gene: TRBV27; CDR3nt: TGTGCCAGCAGGGAAACAGGGACGCATCAGCCCCAGCATTTT; CDR3aa: CASRETGTHQPQHF
j_gene: TRBJ1-3; d_gene: -; abundance: -; v_gene: TRBV14; CDR3nt: TGTGCCAGCAGCCAAGATTCCGGGACTAGAAACACCATATATTTT; CDR3aa: CASSQDSGTRNTIYF
j_gene: TRBJ2-7; d_gene: TRBD2; abundance: -; v_gene: TRBV18; CDR3nt: TGTGCCAGCTCAGGGACTAGCGGGGCCTACGAGCAGTACTTC; CDR3aa: CASSGTSGAYEQYF
j_gene: TRBJ2-5; d_gene: TRBD2; abundance: -; v_gene: TRBV4-1; CDR3nt: TGCGCCAGCAGCCCTGGCGGGGGGGCATTCTTGGAGACCCAGTACTTC; CDR3aa: CASSPGGGAFLETQYF
j_gene: TRBJ1-1; d_gene: -; abundance: -; v_gene: TRBV6-6; CDR3nt: TGTGCCAGCAGTAACATACATGAAGGGGGAGCTGAAGCTTTCTTT; CDR3aa: CASSNIHEGGAEAFF
j_gene: TRBJ2-5; d_gene: -; abundance: once; v_gene: TRBV11-1; CDR3nt: TGTGCCAGCAGCTTGGGAGTAGGGTTACAAGAGACCCAGTACTTC; CDR3aa: CASSLGVGLQETQYF
j_gene: TRBJ1-5; d_gene: TRBD1; abundance: -; v_gene: TRBV6-1; CDR3nt: TGCGCCACCGGGACAGCTTATAGCAATCAGCCCCAGCATTTT; CDR3aa: CATGTAYSNQPQHF
j_gene: TRBJ2-1; d_gene: TRBD2; abundance: -; v_gene: TRBV4-2; CDR3nt: TGTGCCAGCAGCCAAGATCCTGGGACTAGTTATGGGGAGTTCTTC; CDR3aa: CASSQDPGTSYGEFF
j_gene: TRBJ1-6; d_gene: TRBD1; abundance: -; v_gene: TRBV30; CDR3nt: TGTGCCTGGAGTTCCCAGGGGGATTCACCCCTCCACTTT; CDR3aa: CAWSSQGDSPLHF
j_gene: TRBJ2-4; d_gene: -; abundance: -; v_gene: TRBV6-1; CDR3nt: TGTGCCAGCTTAGCGGTCGCCAAAAACATTCAGTACTTC; CDR3aa: CASLAVAKNIQYF
j_gene: TRBJ1-1; d_gene: TRBD1; abundance: once; v_gene: TRBV10-2; CDR3nt: TGCGCCAGCAGAGACAGGGTAGACACTGAAGCTTTCTTT; CDR3aa: CASRDRVDTEAFF
j_gene: TRBJ2-1; d_gene: TRBD2; abundance: -; v_gene: TRBV25-1; CDR3nt: TGTGCCAGCAGTTTTTTCGGCGGGAGGACGAGCTCCTACAATGAGCAGTTCTTC; CDR3aa: CASSFFGGRTSSYNEQFF
j_gene: TRBJ1-1; d_gene: -; abundance: once; v_gene: TRBV27; CDR3nt: TGTGCCAGCCTGGGGCTAGCGGACACTGAAGCTTTCTTT; CDR3aa: CASLGLADTEAFF
j_gene: TRBJ1-1; d_gene: -; abundance: -; v_gene: TRBV5-1; CDR3nt: TGCGCCAGCAGCTTGGTTCACAAGAACACTGAAGCTTTCTTT; CDR3aa: CASSLVHKNTEAFF
j_gene: TRBJ2-1; d_gene: -; abundance: -; v_gene: TRBV7-9; CDR3nt: TGTGCCAGCAGCTTAGCGTTAGCCCTTCAGTTCTTC; CDR3aa: CASSLALALQFF
j_gene: TRBJ1-2; d_gene: -; abundance: -; v_gene: TRBV5-6; CDR3nt: TGTGCCAGCAGCTCAGGGGCTGATCTGGGCTATGGCTACACCTTC; CDR3aa: CASSSGADLGYGYTF
j_gene: TRBJ2-7; d_gene: TRBD2; abundance: -; v_gene: TRBV6-5; CDR3nt: TGTGCCAGCAGTTACAAATCGGGGGGGCAGTACTTC; CDR3aa: CASSYKSGGQYF
j_gene: TRBJ1-4; d_gene: -; abundance: -; v_gene: TRBV7-8; CDR3nt: TGTGCCAGCAGCTTCGGGGGTTCGTCGACTAATGAAAAACTGTTTTTT; CDR3aa: CASSFGGSSTNEKLFF
j_gene: TRBJ2-3; d_gene: TRBD2; abundance: once; v_gene: TRBV7-9; CDR3nt: TGTGCCAGCTCGGGAGGGAGGGCGCGCGATACGCAGTATTTT; CDR3aa: CASSGGRARDTQYF
j_gene: TRBJ1-2; d_gene: -; abundance: -; v_gene: TRBV6-5; CDR3nt: TGTGCCAGCAGTCGCGGGACCTCTGGCTACACCTTC; CDR3aa: CASSRGTSGYTF
j_gene: TRBJ1-2; d_gene: -; abundance: -; v_gene: TRBV5-6; CDR3nt: TGTGCCAGCAGCTTGGTATCCACGGTAGGCTACACCTTC; CDR3aa: CASSLVSTVGYTF
j_gene: TRBJ2-7; d_gene: TRBD1; abundance: -; v_gene: TRBV9; CDR3nt: TGTGCCAGCAGCGTAGCTTTGACAGGGTACGAGCAGTACTTC; CDR3aa: CASSVALTGYEQYF
j_gene: TRBJ2-1; d_gene: -; abundance: -; v_gene: TRBV30; CDR3nt: TGTGCCTGGAGTAAACCATCAGGCACCAGTTTGTACAATGAGCAGTTCTTC; CDR3aa: CAWSKPSGTSLYNEQFF
j_gene: TRBJ2-7; d_gene: TRBD2; abundance: -; v_gene: TRBV30; CDR3nt: TGTGCCTGGAGTGTACGCCCAGCGGGAGGGTTCGAGCAGTACTTC; CDR3aa: CAWSVRPAGGFEQYF
j_gene: TRBJ1-6; d_gene: -; abundance: -; v_gene: TRBV6-5; CDR3nt: TGTGCCAGCAGTTACTCGAGAATGTTTTATAATTCACCCCTCCACTTT; CDR3aa: CASSYSRMFYNSPLHF
j_gene: TRBJ2-3; d_gene: TRBD2; abundance: -; v_gene: TRBV6-6; CDR3nt: TGTGCCAGCATAGGGACTAGCGGGACAGATACGCAGTATTTT; CDR3aa: CASIGTSGTDTQYF
j_gene: TRBJ1-2; d_gene: TRBD1; abundance: -; v_gene: TRBV27; CDR3nt: TGTGCCAGCAGCCGACAGGGCTATGGCTACACCTTC; CDR3aa: CASSRQGYGYTF
j_gene: TRBJ2-7; d_gene: TRBD1; abundance: once; v_gene: TRBV9; CDR3nt: TGTGCCAGCAGCGTAGGTGGGACAGGGGGCTACGAGCAGTACTTC; CDR3aa: CASSVGGTGGYEQYF